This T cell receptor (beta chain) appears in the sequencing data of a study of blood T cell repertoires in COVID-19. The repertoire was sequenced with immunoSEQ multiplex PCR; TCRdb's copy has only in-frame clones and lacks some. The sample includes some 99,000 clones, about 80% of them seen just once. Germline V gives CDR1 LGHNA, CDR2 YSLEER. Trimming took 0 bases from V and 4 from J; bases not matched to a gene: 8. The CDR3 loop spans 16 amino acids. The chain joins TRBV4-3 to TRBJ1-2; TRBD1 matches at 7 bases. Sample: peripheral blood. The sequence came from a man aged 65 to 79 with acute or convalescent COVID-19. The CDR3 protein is CASSQDVSRGFYGYTF. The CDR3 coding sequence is TGCGCCAGCAGCCAAGATGTATCCAGGGGGTTCTATGGCTACACCTTC.